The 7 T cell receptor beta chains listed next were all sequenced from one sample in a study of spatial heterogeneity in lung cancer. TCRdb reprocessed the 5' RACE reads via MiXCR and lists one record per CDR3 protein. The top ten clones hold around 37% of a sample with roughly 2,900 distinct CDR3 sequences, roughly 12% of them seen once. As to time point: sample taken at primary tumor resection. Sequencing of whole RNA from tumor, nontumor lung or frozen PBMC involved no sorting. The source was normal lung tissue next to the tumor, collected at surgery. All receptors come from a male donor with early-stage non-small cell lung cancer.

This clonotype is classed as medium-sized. CDR3 protein: CASSLRPGLNTEAFF. In nucleotides, the CDR3 is TGTGCCAGCAGCTTAAGGCCAGGATTGAACACTGAAGCTTTCTTT. The chain links TRBV7-3 to TRBJ1-1; D gene unclear. Per the germline V gene, CDR1 is SGHTA and CDR2 is FQGTGA. This CDR3 is built from 15 residues. The V gene lost 1 base and the J gene lost 0 bases, with 9 bases spanning the gap.

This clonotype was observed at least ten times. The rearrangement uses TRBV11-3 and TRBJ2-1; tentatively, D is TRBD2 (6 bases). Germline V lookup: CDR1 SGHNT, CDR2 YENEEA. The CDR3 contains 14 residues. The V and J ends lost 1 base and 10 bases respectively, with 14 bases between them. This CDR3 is CASSLGSAGREQFF. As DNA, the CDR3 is TGTGCCAGCAGCTTAGGGTCGGCGGGACGAGAGCAGTTCTTC.

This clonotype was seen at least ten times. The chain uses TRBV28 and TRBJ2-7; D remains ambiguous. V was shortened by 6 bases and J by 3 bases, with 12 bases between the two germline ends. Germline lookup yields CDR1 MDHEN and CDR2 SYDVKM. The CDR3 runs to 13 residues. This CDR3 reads CASSLIGSYEQYF. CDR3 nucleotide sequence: TGTGCCAGCAGCCTAATCGGAAGCTACGAGCAGTACTTC.

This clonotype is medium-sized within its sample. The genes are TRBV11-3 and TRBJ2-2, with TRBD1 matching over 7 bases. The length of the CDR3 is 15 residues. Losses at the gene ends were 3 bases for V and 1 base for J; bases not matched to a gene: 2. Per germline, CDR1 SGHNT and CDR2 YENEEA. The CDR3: CASSFRTGNTGELFF. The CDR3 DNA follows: TGTGCCAGCAGCTTCCGGACAGGGAACACCGGGGAGCTGTTTTTT.

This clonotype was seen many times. This chain's CDR3 is CASSLTSGRVFTDTQYF. The CDR3 nucleotides are TGTGCCAGCAGCTTGACTAGCGGGAGAGTATTCACAGATACGCAGTATTTT. The chain uses TRBV5-4 and TRBJ2-3, with 11 bases fitting TRBD2. The germline CDR1 and CDR2 sequences are SGHNT and YYREEE (reference sequence). The CDR3 extends over 17 amino acids. With V trimmed by 1 base and J by 2 bases, 6 bases remained unmatched.

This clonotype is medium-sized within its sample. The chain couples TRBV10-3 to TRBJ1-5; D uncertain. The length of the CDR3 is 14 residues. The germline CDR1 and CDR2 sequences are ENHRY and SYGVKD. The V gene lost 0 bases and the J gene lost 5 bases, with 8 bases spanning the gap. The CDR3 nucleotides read TGTGCCATCAGTGAGTCAGGCGGAGATCAGCCCCAGCATTTT. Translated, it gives CAISESGGDQPQHF.

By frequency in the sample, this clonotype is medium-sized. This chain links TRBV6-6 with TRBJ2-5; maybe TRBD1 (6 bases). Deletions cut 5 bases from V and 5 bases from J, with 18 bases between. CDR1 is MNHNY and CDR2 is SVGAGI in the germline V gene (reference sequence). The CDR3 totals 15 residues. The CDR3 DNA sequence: TGTGCCAGCAGTAGCTCCCCAGGGGCGACGGAGACCCAGTACTTC. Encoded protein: CASSSSPGATETQYF.